The following is a TCR beta chain sequence with its context. The source of the sample is a study of blood T cell repertoires in COVID-19. CDR3 length equals 17 residues. Trimming cost V 4 bases and J 0 bases; bases outside gene matches: 9. Germline V gives CDR1 MNHEY, CDR2 SMNVEV (reference sequence). In the source study's methods: How many nucleated cells were present was estimated from reference gene primer amplification. Only in-frame clones appear in the TCRdb table, and some are missing; sequencing was by immunoSEQ multiplex PCR. From that table come the V and J calls and clone size; the DNA was used to work out D and trimming. The repertoire consists of around 97,000 clones, with nearly 90% occurring once and the leading ten covering approximately 3%.

The sample comprised peripheral blood. The sequence came from a man aged 45 to 65 in a cohort sampled during active COVID-19. V and J are TRBV27 and TRBJ2-1, with 7 bases matching TRBD2. CDR3 sequence reads: CASSWTSGVSSYNEQFF. In nucleotides, the CDR3 is TGTGCCAGCAGTTGGACGAGCGGGGTCTCCTCCTACAATGAGCAGTTCTTC.